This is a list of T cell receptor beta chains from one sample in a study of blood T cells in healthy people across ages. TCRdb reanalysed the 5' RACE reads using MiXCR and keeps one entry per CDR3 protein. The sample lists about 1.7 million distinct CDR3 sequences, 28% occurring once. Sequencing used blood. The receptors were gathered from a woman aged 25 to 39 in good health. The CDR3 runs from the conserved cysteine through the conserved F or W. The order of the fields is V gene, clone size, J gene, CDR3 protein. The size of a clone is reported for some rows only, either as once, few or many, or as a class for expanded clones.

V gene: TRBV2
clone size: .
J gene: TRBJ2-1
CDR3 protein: CASSLTGWYLDNEQFF

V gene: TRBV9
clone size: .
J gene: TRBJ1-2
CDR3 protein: CASSLQAGQYGYTF

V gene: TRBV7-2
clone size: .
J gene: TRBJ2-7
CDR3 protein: CARSFDRGSYYEQYF

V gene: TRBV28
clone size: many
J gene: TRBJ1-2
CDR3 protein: CASSPPTDRPEGYGYTF

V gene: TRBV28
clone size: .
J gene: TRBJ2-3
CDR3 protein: CASTQSGWDTQYF

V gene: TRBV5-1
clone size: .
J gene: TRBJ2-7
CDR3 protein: CASNKGDSQVIEQYF

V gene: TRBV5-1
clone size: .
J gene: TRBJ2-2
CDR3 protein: CASSLKQGVTGELFF

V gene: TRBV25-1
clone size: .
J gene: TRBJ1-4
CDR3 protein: CASSSTGGSNEKLFF

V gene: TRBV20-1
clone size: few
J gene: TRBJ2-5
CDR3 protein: CSARNMRDPVQETQYF

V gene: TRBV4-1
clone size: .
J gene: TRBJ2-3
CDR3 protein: CASSQAGTAPDTQYF

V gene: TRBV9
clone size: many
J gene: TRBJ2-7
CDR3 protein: CASSVSGRPEEQYF

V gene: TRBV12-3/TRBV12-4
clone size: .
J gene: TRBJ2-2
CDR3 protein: CASSEQGLGELFF

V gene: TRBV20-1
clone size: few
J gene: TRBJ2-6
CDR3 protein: CSARVGDSGANVLTF

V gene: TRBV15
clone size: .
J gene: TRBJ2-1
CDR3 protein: CATSTPTSGVSYNEQFF

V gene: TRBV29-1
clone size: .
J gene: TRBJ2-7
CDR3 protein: CSVESSGAPYEQYF

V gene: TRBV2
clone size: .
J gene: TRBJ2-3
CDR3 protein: CASSDQVLRGDTQYF

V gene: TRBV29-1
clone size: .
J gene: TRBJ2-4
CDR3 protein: CSVSPLAKNIQYF

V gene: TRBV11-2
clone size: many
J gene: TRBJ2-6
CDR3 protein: CASSPRQVSGANVLTF

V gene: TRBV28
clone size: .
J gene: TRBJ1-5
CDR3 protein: CASETRLGNQPQHF

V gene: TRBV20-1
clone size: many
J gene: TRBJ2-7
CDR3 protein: CSARDPGVAREQYF

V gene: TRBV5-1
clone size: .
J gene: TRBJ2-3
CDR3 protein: CASAAPGRGTDTQYF

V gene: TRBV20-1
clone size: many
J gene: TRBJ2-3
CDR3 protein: CSAREWRDGTDTQYF

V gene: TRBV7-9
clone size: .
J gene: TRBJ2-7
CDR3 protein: CASSGSGGGIYEQYF

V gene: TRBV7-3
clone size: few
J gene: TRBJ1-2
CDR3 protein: CASSLYTGNGYTF

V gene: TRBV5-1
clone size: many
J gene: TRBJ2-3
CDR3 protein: CASSLDRYRGDTDTQYF

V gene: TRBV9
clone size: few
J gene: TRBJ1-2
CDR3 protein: CASSVETGVANYGYTF

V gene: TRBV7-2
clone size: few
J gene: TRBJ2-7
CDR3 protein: CASSLPSGIYEQYF

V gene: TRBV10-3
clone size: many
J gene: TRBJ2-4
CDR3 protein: CAISEFGQGDIQYF

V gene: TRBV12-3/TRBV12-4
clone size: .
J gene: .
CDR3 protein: CASNQQGAVYEQYF

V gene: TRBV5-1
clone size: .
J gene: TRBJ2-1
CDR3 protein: CASSLNIVYNEQFF

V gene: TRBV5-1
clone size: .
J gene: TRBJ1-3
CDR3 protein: CASSADPSGNTIYF

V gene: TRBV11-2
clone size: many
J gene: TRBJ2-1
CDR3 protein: CASSSRYNEQFF

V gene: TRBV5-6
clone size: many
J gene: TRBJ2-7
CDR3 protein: CASSIGTGLEQYF

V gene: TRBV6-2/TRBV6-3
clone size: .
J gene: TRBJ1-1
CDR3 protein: CASSSLGTGETEAFF

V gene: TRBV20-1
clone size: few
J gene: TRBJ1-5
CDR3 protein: CSAGRDISNQPQHF

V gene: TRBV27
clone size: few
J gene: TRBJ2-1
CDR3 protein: CASSPTRGHEQFF

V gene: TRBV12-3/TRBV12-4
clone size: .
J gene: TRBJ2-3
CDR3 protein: CASSLYAGATDTQYF

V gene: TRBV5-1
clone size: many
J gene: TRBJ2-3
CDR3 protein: CASSLGTSGTDTQYF

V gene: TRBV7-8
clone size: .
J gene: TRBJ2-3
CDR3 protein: CASRRETTDTQYF

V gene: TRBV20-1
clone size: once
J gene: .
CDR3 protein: CSASGATSDEQYF

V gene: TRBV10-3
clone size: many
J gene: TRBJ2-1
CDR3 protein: CATAYNEQFF

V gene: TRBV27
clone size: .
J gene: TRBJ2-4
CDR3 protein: CASSSTHRFSIQYF

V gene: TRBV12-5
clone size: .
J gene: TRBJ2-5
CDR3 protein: CASGRKETQYF

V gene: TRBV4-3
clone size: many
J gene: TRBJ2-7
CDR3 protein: CASSQQAGVGEQYF

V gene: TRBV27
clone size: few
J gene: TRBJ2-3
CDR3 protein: CASIGLPDTDTQYF

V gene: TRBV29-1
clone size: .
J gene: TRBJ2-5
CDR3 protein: CSVGHTQETQYF

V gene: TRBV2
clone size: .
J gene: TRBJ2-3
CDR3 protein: CAGSLGVYDTQYF

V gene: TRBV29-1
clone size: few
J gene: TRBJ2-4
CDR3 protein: CSVDRGTKNIQYF

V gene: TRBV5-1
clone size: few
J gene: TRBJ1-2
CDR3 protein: CASSYRTADYGYTF

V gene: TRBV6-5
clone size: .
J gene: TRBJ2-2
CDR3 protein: CASSQFNTGELFF

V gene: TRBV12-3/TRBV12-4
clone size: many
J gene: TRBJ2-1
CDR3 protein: CASSPTKNEQFF

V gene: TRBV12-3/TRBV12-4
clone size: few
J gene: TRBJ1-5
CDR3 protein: CASGPPRGKHLSNQPQHF